The sample holds many counts of the clone carrying this TCR beta chain. Its target is unknown. This record comes from a study of tumor and adjacent non-tumor tissue in lung cancer. Study as a whole: Patients were aged about 31 to 85, around ten men and about 5 women, stage I to III. Study-wide findings and caveats: Patients with more diverse tumor TCRs had worse survival. Compared with tumor, normal lung showed significantly lower TCR diversity.

TCRbeta libraries were built with three rounds of nested PCR, modified from ARM-PCR. TCRdb analysed the multiplex PCR reads with MiXCR anew, one entry per CDR3 protein. The sample holds more than 90,000 distinct CDR3 sequences, around 71% seen once. This sample's RNA came from whole unsorted tissue. V dropped 2 bases and J dropped 0 bases, with 14 bases sitting between them. This CDR3 spans 17 amino acids. Germline assignment: CDR1 MNHNY and CDR2 SVGAGI (reference sequence). This chain links TRBV6-6 with TRBJ1-5; D may be TRBD1 (5 bases). The TCR comes from a man between 60 and 75 years old with non-small cell lung cancer. What was sequenced was lung tumor tissue. CDR3 nucleotide sequence: TGTGCCAGCAGTTACGCGGGGGACGGATATAGCAATCAGCCCCAGCATTTT. This gives the protein CASSYAGDGYSNQPQHF.